One sample yielded the 13 T cell receptor beta chains listed below, sequenced in a study of PD-1 blockade in classical Hodgkin lymphoma. Only in-frame clones appear in the TCRdb table, and some are missing; sequencing was by immunoSEQ multiplex PCR. The sample lists tens of thousands of clones; 78% were seen once. Time point indicated: cycle 4 day 1 (C4D1), after five to seven weeks of nivolumab. In every patient, relapse followed autologous stem cell transplantation, while exposure to brentuximab vedotin differed. The sequences come from peripheral blood mononuclear cells (PBMCs), collected before the fourth cycle of nivolumab. These receptors came from a human donor with classical Hodgkin lymphoma.

This clone has only one observation. The chain combines TRBV6-4 with TRBJ1-2; 8 nucleotides match TRBD1. The CDR3 spans 15 residues. Losses at the gene ends were 3 bases for V and 4 bases for J; bases not matched to a gene: 7. The germline V gene has CDR1 MRHNA and CDR2 SNTAGT. The CDR3 DNA sequence: TGTGCCAGCAGTGAAAACAGGGGGATTGGCTATGGCTACACCTTC. It specifies CASSENRGIGYGYTF.

Remarks on this clone: The junction shows a germline mismatch at one end, possibly a read error. This sequence joins TRBV7-7 and TRBJ1-1, with unresolved D. From germline, CDR1 is SSHAT and CDR2 FNYEAQ (reference sequence). The CDR3 consists of 13 residues. This chain's CDR3 is CASSSELNTEAFF. The CDR3 DNA follows: TGTGCTAGCAGCTCCGAATTGAACACTGAAGCTTTCTTT.

This chain joins TRBV30 and TRBJ1-6; the D gene is possibly TRBD1 (6 bases). V was trimmed by 3 bases and J by 0 bases, leaving 12 bases between them. CDR3 size: 16 residues. The germline V gene has CDR1 GTSNPN and CDR2 SVGIG (reference sequence). The chain's CDR3 is CAWRGTGSSYNSPLHF. CDR3 nucleotide sequence: TGTGCCTGGAGGGGCACAGGGAGCTCCTATAATTCACCCCTCCACTTT.

This clone was counted between two and nine times. CDR3 protein: CASVQGQRQPQHF. For the CDR3, the DNA is TGTGCCAGTGTACAGGGACAGAGACAGCCCCAGCATTTT. The genes are TRBV19 and TRBJ1-5, with 7 bases that match TRBD1. V was clipped by 8 bases and J by 7 bases; unmatched bases: 8. The CDR3 extends over 13 amino acids. From germline, CDR1 is LNHDA and CDR2 SQIVND (reference sequence).

The V call is TRBV19, the J call TRBJ1-1, with D hard to call. V lost 1 base and J lost 10, with 13 bases in between. CDR3 size: 13 residues. Germline loops: CDR1 LNHDA, CDR2 SQIVND (reference sequence). This CDR3 reads CASSIGRTEGAFF. The CDR3 DNA follows: TGTGCCAGTAGTATAGGTAGAACGGAAGGAGCTTTCTTT.

This clone was seen a handful of times. This chain connects TRBV28 to TRBJ1-1; TRBD1 matches 7 bases. The V gene end was trimmed by 4 bases and the J gene end by 2 bases; junction bases not matched to a gene: 10. There are 16 residues in the CDR3. CDR1 MDHEN and CDR2 SYDVKM come from the germline V gene. The CDR3 loop is CASSYIWTGPNTEAFF. For the CDR3, the DNA is TGTGCCAGCAGTTACATCTGGACAGGCCCAAACACTGAAGCTTTCTTT.

V gene TRBV9 combines with J gene TRBJ2-3; 11 bases align to TRBD2. J was trimmed by 5 bases and V by 4 bases; bases with no gene match: 12. Germline CDR1 SGDLS, CDR2 YYNGEE. The CDR3 has 17 amino acids. The CDR3 here is CASSLRGSGGAVDTQYF. CDR3 nucleotide sequence: TGTGCCAGCAGCCTCAGGGGTAGCGGGGGGGCGGTAGATACGCAGTATTTT.

The chain carries TRBV5-1 and TRBJ2-5, with TRBD2 matching 13 bases. CDR3 length: 13 residues. Germline values: CDR1 SGHRS, CDR2 YFSETQ. The V and J ends lost 3 bases and 10 bases, in that order; junction bases with no gene match: 3. In DNA form, the CDR3 reads TGCGCCAGCAGCTCAGGACTAGCGGGGGACCAGTACTTC. This sequence encodes CASSSGLAGDQYF.

A note on this clone: Without the conserved terminal phenylalanine or tryptophan, this CDR3 likely stems from a read error. The limits of the CDR3 on the DNA are not certain, so only TCRdb's listed CDR3 is given. The CDR3 sequence is CASSLSLPPVC. The V and J genes are TRBV7-3 and TRBJ2-4; TRBD2 reflects the table's D call only, with no check against the DNA. The CDR3 contains 11 residues when both ends are counted. Germline V gene sequence: CDR1 SGHTA, CDR2 FQGTGA.

The rearrangement joins TRBV5-1 to TRBJ2-7; 7 positions match TRBD1. This CDR3 is 14 amino acids long. CDR1 and CDR2 from the germline V gene are SGHRS and YFSETQ. The junction had 7 bases not matched to a gene; V was cut back by 3 bases and J by 4 bases. The CDR3 DNA sequence: TGCGCCAGCAGCTACCCCGGACAGGTATACGAGCAGTACTTC. It codes for CASSYPGQVYEQYF.

The chain has TRBV11-3 and TRBJ2-7, with D unclear. The CDR3 is 12 residues long. V was pared by 3 bases and J by 6 bases, with 9 bases between. Germline values: CDR1 SGHNT, CDR2 YENEEA. CDR3 region: CASSFGVGEQYF. The CDR3, as DNA: TGTGCCAGCAGCTTTGGGGTTGGCGAGCAGTACTTC.

The gene calls are TRBV7-2 and TRBJ2-7, with 10 bases aligning to TRBD2. Germline values: CDR1 SGHTA, CDR2 FQGNSA. The CDR3 sequence is 15 residues long. V dropped 3 bases and J dropped 3; count of bases not matched to a gene: 5. This CDR3 is CASSFLAGGHYEQYF. The CDR3 DNA follows: TGTGCCAGCAGCTTTTTAGCGGGAGGCCACTACGAGCAGTACTTC.

V gene TRBV11-3 combines with J gene TRBJ1-2, with D possibly matching TRBD1 (6 bases). In germline, CDR1 is SGHNT, CDR2 YENEEA. The CDR3 is 17 amino acids. Trimming removed 4 bases from V and 0 bases from J, with 18 bases in between. The DNA for the CDR3 is TGTGCCAGCAGCTCCGTTCCCGGGACACCAGCTAACTATGGCTACACCTTC. Residues: CASSSVPGTPANYGYTF.